Listed here is a single TCR beta chain. As processed by the authors: Reference gene primer amplification yielded estimated nucleated cell counts. Clones were read by immunoSEQ multiplex PCR, and TCRdb kept only the in-frame ones, dropping some. V and J calls and clone size follow that table, whereas D and trimming were derived from the DNA. This sample has roughly 260,000 clones; over 75% occur once, and the top ten carry 2% to 2.5%. The CDR3 extends over 15 amino acids. Deletions cut 5 bases from V and 2 bases from J, with 15 bases between. Germline CDR1 reads SGHTA; CDR2 reads FQGNSA. The source of the sample is a study of blood T cell repertoires in COVID-19. Study-wide context: From the United States, Italy and Spain came samples of acute and convalescent COVID-19.

The sequencing input was peripheral blood. The TCR originated in a woman in her 40s who had recovered from COVID-19. This rearrangement joins TRBV7-2 to TRBJ1-2; D is possibly TRBD1 (6 bases). The CDR3 region is CASSLQAGENYGYTF. The CDR3 coding sequence is TGTGCCAGCAGCCTTCAGGCAGGGGAAAACTATGGCTACACCTTC.